This T cell receptor beta chain originates from a study of T cell responses to AZD1222 COVID-19 vaccine. Assay used: immunoSEQ multiplex PCR; TCRdb lists only in-frame clones, some missing. The sample yields around 160,000 clones, approximately 94% seen once. CDR3 length: 19 residues. V gene TRBV12-2 combines with J gene TRBJ2-1; the D call in the table, TRBD2, was not verified against the DNA. TRBV12-2 is a pseudogene segment. This specimen was peripheral blood, taken on day 0 of AZD1222 vaccination. The clonotype originates from an adult in good health. In DNA, the CDR3 is TGTGCAAGTCGCTTAGCTCAACAAAGACTACGGAGGGGAAGGACGGAGCAGTTCTTC. Its protein is CASRLAQQRLRRGRTEQFF.